Sequencing of this T cell receptor beta chain was carried out in a study of breast tumors, draining lymph nodes, adjacent tissues. TCRdb reanalysed the multiplex PCR reads using MiXCR and keeps one entry per CDR3 protein. The sample lists 200,000 to 250,000 distinct CDR3 sequences, 30% to 35% occurring once. Germline CDR1 SSHAT, CDR2 FNYEAQ (reference sequence). This CDR3 has 14 residues. This clonotype was seen at least ten times. Its antigen is still unknown. One junction end does not reproduce the germline sequence, and a read error may be involved. The lymph nodes were axillary draining lymph nodes from breast cancer patients. Study-wide results and limits: The data were judged consistent with most tumor T cells coming from lymph node and expanding in tumor. Tumor repertoires ranked between lymph nodes and nontumor tissue in diversity, with V and J gene preferences.

This receptor was obtained from a female donor with breast cancer. Some clones in this sample may be carry-over from other donors' samples. The rearrangement uses TRBV7-7 and TRBJ2-5; D uncertain. The sample taken for sequencing was axillary lymph node tissue. The CDR3 loop is CASSPRAFGETQYF. The DNA of the CDR3 is TGTGCTAGCAGCCCACGGGCATTTGGGGAGACCCAGTACTTC.